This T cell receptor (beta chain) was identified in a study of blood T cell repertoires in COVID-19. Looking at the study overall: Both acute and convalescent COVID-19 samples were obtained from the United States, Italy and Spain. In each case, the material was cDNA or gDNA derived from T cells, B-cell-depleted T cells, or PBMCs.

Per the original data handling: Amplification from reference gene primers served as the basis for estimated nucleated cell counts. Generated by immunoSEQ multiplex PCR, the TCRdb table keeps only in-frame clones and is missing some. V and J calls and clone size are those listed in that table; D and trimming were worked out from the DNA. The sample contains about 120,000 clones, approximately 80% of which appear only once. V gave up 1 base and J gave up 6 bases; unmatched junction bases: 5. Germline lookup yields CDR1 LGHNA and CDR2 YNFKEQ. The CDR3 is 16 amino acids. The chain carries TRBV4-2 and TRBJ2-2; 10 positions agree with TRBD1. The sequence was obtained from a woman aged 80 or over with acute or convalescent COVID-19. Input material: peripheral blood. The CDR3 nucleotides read TGTGCCAGCAGCCAAGCGGGACAGGGGTATTCCGGGGAGCTGTTTTTT. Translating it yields CASSQAGQGYSGELFF.